A selection of T cell receptor beta chains follows, all from one sample in a study of technical replicates of blood from several donors. Sequencing was performed with immunoSEQ multiplex PCR; in TCRdb, only in-frame clones are kept and a portion is missing. The data show about 93,000 clones, 95% seen once. Sample: T cells isolated from PBMCs. The receptors were sampled from a human donor in good health. CDR3s include the opening cysteine and the closing phenylalanine or tryptophan.

v_call cdr3_length cdr3_aa
TRBV10-1 12 CASSELYNEQFF
TRBV10-3 15 CAISARDTSYNEQFF
TRBV19 14 CASRINRVDTEAFF
TRBV6-6 14 CASRTAAGPQPQHF
TRBV12-5 15 CASGLPRGLNTEAFF
TRBV7-2 17 CASSSTGGQGGSGELFF
TRBV27 13 CASGKGGNYEQYF
TRBV28 14 CASSLFDRVDGYTF
TRBV7-9 14 CASSPGTFKETQYF
TRBV7-2 14 CASSSREMSYEQYF
TRBV6-4 13 CASSEQLNTEAFF
TRBV29-1 12 CSVRQGNQPQHF
TRBV5-5 18 CASSLARDRVGTNEKLFF
TRBV5-1 15 CASSLGDRTGYEQYF
TRBV2 10 CASSADTQYF